The clone carrying this TCR beta chain was recorded at least ten times. Its antigen is currently unknown. Trimming shortened V by 4 bases and J by 8 bases, and 14 bases separated the two germline ends. The CDR3 runs 14 residues. CDR1 is LGHNA and CDR2 is YNFKEQ in the germline V gene. This sample stems from a study of T-cell memory formation after mild COVID-19. MiXCR, run by TCRdb on the 5' RACE reads, gives a single entry per CDR3 protein. The repertoire holds approximately 65,000 distinct CDR3 sequences, with less than 9.5% as singletons. Findings and limits, study-wide: CM and EM subsets held most contracting CD4+ clones; EMRA held CD8+ ones.

Material: PBMCs or a T cell subset sorted from them (not recorded which). This receptor was obtained from a man aged 18-30 years who had mild COVID-19 (a few samples of this study predate the infection). Cell type and time point are not known. The chain has TRBV4-2 and TRBJ2-2; the D gene is possibly TRBD1 (5 bases). CDR3 bases: TGTGCCAGCAGCCTTAATCCAGGGTGGGGGGAGCTGTTTTTT. Amino acids: CASSLNPGWGELFF.